This entry is about one TCR beta chain. The sample is drawn from a study of blood T cell repertoires in COVID-19. In germline, CDR1 is MNHEY, CDR2 SVGAGI. Trimming took 2 bases from V and 0 from J, leaving 8 bases between them. The CDR3 runs to 15 residues. In the original processing: Estimation of nucleated cell counts was performed using reference gene primer amplification. Repertoires were generated with immunoSEQ multiplex PCR, while TCRdb's copy carries only in-frame clones and drops some. The V and J calls and clone size were taken over from that table, and D and trimming were inferred from the DNA. The table has a few hundred thousand clones, 91% seen once.

This receptor was identified in a person aged 18 to 30 with COVID-19, enrolled during active disease. The sample taken for sequencing was peripheral blood. The chain has TRBV6-5 and TRBJ1-3; tentatively, D is TRBD1 (6 bases). The DNA for the CDR3 is TGTGCCAGCAGTTACGGCAGGGGCTCTGGAAACACCATATATTTT. Encoded protein: CASSYGRGSGNTIYF.